This is a list of T cell receptor beta chains from one sample in a study of T cell changes during pregnancy in multiple sclerosis. Profiled with immunoSEQ multiplex PCR; TCRdb holds only in-frame clones, not every one. The data contain under 55,000 clones, 85% to 90% of them seen just once; the ten biggest clones take up about 2%. This material consisted of peripheral blood, taken in the first trimester of pregnancy. The origin of the receptors is a female donor with multiple sclerosis, enrolled in a pregnancy study. CDR3s include the opening cysteine and the closing phenylalanine or tryptophan. The D gene is left open where the match is weak. The size of a clone is reported for some rows only, either as once, few or many, or as a class for expanded clones.

abundance: .; j_gene: TRBJ2-7; d_gene: TRBD1; v_gene: TRBV5-1; CDR3aa: CASSLGGQGTYEQYF; CDR3nt: TGCGCCAGCAGCTTGGGGGGACAGGGTACCTACGAGCAGTACTTC
abundance: .; j_gene: TRBJ1-2; d_gene: .; v_gene: TRBV4-1; CDR3aa: CASSPTETENYGYTF; CDR3nt: TGCGCCAGCAGCCCTACCGAAACCGAGAACTATGGCTACACCTTC
abundance: .; j_gene: TRBJ2-7; d_gene: .; v_gene: TRBV19; CDR3aa: CASSQGDTANEQYF; CDR3nt: TGTGCCAGTAGCCAAGGGGATACGGCGAACGAGCAGTACTTC
abundance: .; j_gene: TRBJ2-5; d_gene: .; v_gene: TRBV5-1; CDR3aa: CASSLLREGETQYF; CDR3nt: TGCGCCAGCAGCTTGCTCAGGGAAGGAGAGACCCAGTACTTC
abundance: .; j_gene: TRBJ1-5; d_gene: .; v_gene: TRBV6-1; CDR3aa: CASRRVGSNQPQHF; CDR3nt: TGTGCCAGCAGGCGAGTCGGTAGCAATCAGCCCCAGCATTTT
abundance: once; j_gene: TRBJ1-1; d_gene: .; v_gene: TRBV7-2; CDR3aa: CASSLSHVNTEAFF; CDR3nt: TGTGCCAGCAGCCTCTCACATGTGAACACTGAAGCTTTCTTT
abundance: .; j_gene: TRBJ1-1; d_gene: TRBD1; v_gene: TRBV7-2; CDR3aa: CASSVTTGLGTEAFF; CDR3nt: TGTGCCAGCAGCGTTACGACAGGGCTGGGAACTGAAGCTTTCTTT
abundance: once; j_gene: TRBJ1-5; d_gene: .; v_gene: TRBV10-3; CDR3aa: CAISESREAPGNQPQHF; CDR3nt: TGTGCCATCAGTGAGTCGAGGGAAGCTCCGGGCAATCAGCCCCAGCATTTT
abundance: few; j_gene: TRBJ1-4; d_gene: TRBD1; v_gene: TRBV6-5; CDR3aa: CASSLTGGYEKLFF; CDR3nt: TGTGCCAGCAGTTTAACAGGGGGATACGAAAAACTGTTTTTT
abundance: .; j_gene: TRBJ1-2; d_gene: .; v_gene: TRBV7-9; CDR3aa: CASSWGGGQTYGYTF; CDR3nt: TGTGCCAGCAGCTGGGGAGGCGGGCAGACCTATGGCTACACCTTC
abundance: .; j_gene: TRBJ1-3; d_gene: TRBD1; v_gene: TRBV5-6; CDR3aa: CASSKKDRRSGNTIYF; CDR3nt: TGTGCCAGCAGCAAAAAGGACAGGCGCTCTGGAAACACCATATATTTT
abundance: .; j_gene: TRBJ2-7; d_gene: .; v_gene: TRBV5-4; CDR3aa: CASSLNGPGGSYEQYF; CDR3nt: TGTGCCAGCAGCTTGAACGGTCCCGGGGGTTCCTACGAGCAGTACTTC
abundance: .; j_gene: TRBJ2-1; d_gene: .; v_gene: TRBV29-1; CDR3aa: CSVGHYNEQFF; CDR3nt: TGCAGCGTGGGACATTACAATGAGCAGTTCTTC
abundance: few; j_gene: TRBJ2-1; d_gene: .; v_gene: TRBV10-1; CDR3aa: CASSTFGASEQFF; CDR3nt: TGCGCCAGCAGTACCTTCGGAGCGAGTGAGCAGTTCTTC
abundance: .; j_gene: TRBJ1-6; d_gene: .; v_gene: TRBV4-3; CDR3aa: CASSQDPGLVGSPLHF; CDR3nt: TGCGCCAGCAGCCAAGATCCGGGACTAGTTGGTTCACCCCTCCACTTT
abundance: .; j_gene: TRBJ1-2; d_gene: .; v_gene: TRBV6-1; CDR3aa: CASTGTQLNYGYTF; CDR3nt: TGTGCCAGCACCGGGACACAGCTTAACTATGGCTACACCTTC
abundance: .; j_gene: TRBJ1-1; d_gene: TRBD1; v_gene: TRBV7-2; CDR3aa: CASSPATGVDTEAFF; CDR3nt: TGTGCCAGCAGCCCCGCCACAGGGGTGGACACTGAAGCTTTCTTT
abundance: .; j_gene: TRBJ2-1; d_gene: .; v_gene: TRBV5-6; CDR3aa: CASSLWIGTDYNEQFF; CDR3nt: TGTGCCAGCAGCTTGTGGATTGGGACTGATTACAATGAGCAGTTCTTC
abundance: .; j_gene: TRBJ2-1; d_gene: TRBD2; v_gene: TRBV19; CDR3aa: CASSINLAGGPVNEQFF; CDR3nt: TGTGCCAGTAGTATCAATCTAGCGGGGGGGCCGGTCAATGAGCAGTTCTTC
abundance: .; j_gene: TRBJ2-3; d_gene: .; v_gene: TRBV30; CDR3aa: CAWSSRSSWSTDTQYF; CDR3nt: TGTGCCTGGAGTTCCCGATCTAGCTGGAGCACAGATACGCAGTATTTT
abundance: .; j_gene: TRBJ2-5; d_gene: TRBD1; v_gene: TRBV18; CDR3aa: CASSVTRGLGTQYF; CDR3nt: TGTGCCAGCTCAGTTACGAGGGGGCTCGGGACCCAGTACTTC
abundance: few; j_gene: TRBJ2-2; d_gene: TRBD2; v_gene: TRBV6-1; CDR3aa: CASSAYRRGASGELFF; CDR3nt: TGTGCCAGCAGTGCCTATAGGCGGGGGGCCTCCGGGGAGCTGTTTTTT
abundance: .; j_gene: TRBJ1-5; d_gene: TRBD1; v_gene: TRBV15; CDR3aa: CATSNPGTGGTQPQHF; CDR3nt: TGTGCCACCAGCAATCCCGGGACAGGGGGCACTCAGCCCCAGCATTTT
abundance: .; j_gene: TRBJ1-4; d_gene: .; v_gene: TRBV5-4; CDR3aa: CASSLAAGGNEKLFF; CDR3nt: TGTGCCAGCAGCCTCGCCGCGGGGGGTAATGAAAAACTGTTTTTT
abundance: .; j_gene: TRBJ2-2; d_gene: .; v_gene: TRBV5-1; CDR3aa: CASSAGVGAGELFF; CDR3nt: TGCGCCAGCAGCGCAGGGGTTGGGGCCGGGGAGCTGTTTTTT
abundance: .; j_gene: TRBJ2-3; d_gene: TRBD2; v_gene: TRBV6-5; CDR3aa: CASSSGLAGGTDTQYF; CDR3nt: TGTGCCAGCAGTTCCGGACTAGCGGGGGGTACAGATACGCAGTATTTT
abundance: .; j_gene: TRBJ2-3; d_gene: TRBD2; v_gene: TRBV6-4; CDR3aa: CASSDTSGGVDTQYF; CDR3nt: TGTGCCAGCAGTGACACTAGCGGGGGAGTAGATACGCAGTATTTT
abundance: .; j_gene: TRBJ1-3; d_gene: TRBD1; v_gene: TRBV6-1; CDR3aa: CASKTGDRSGNTIYF; CDR3nt: TGTGCCAGTAAGACAGGGGATAGGAGTGGAAACACCATATATTTT
abundance: .; j_gene: TRBJ2-5; d_gene: .; v_gene: TRBV28; CDR3aa: CASSAPRLSETQYF; CDR3nt: TGTGCCAGCAGTGCGCCGAGGTTGTCGGAGACCCAGTACTTC
abundance: .; j_gene: TRBJ1-4; d_gene: .; v_gene: TRBV30; CDR3aa: CAWSGALNEKLFF; CDR3nt: TGTGCCTGGAGTGGAGCCCTTAATGAAAAACTGTTTTTT
abundance: few; j_gene: TRBJ1-1; d_gene: .; v_gene: TRBV30; CDR3aa: CAWSPKGKVYTEAFF; CDR3nt: TGTGCCTGGAGTCCGAAGGGGAAAGTATACACTGAAGCTTTCTTT
abundance: .; j_gene: TRBJ1-2; d_gene: .; v_gene: TRBV6-1; CDR3aa: CASSDLPVTNYGYTF; CDR3nt: TGTGCCAGCAGTGATTTGCCGGTAACTAACTATGGCTACACCTTC
abundance: .; j_gene: TRBJ2-5; d_gene: TRBD2; v_gene: TRBV14; CDR3aa: CASSVRLGGQETQYF; CDR3nt: TGTGCCAGCAGCGTACGGCTGGGGGGGCAAGAGACCCAGTACTTC
abundance: .; j_gene: TRBJ1-5; d_gene: TRBD1; v_gene: TRBV28; CDR3aa: CASSWTGGNVQPQHF; CDR3nt: TGTGCCAGCAGTTGGACAGGGGGAAACGTCCAGCCCCAGCATTTT
abundance: .; j_gene: TRBJ1-1; d_gene: .; v_gene: TRBV5-1; CDR3aa: CASSFNRETGTEAFF; CDR3nt: TGCGCCAGCAGCTTCAACAGGGAGACGGGCACTGAAGCTTTCTTT
abundance: .; j_gene: TRBJ1-5; d_gene: .; v_gene: TRBV4-1; CDR3aa: CASSQQGLSNQPQHF; CDR3nt: TGCGCCAGCAGCCAACAGGGCCTTAGCAATCAGCCCCAGCATTTT
abundance: .; j_gene: TRBJ1-1; d_gene: .; v_gene: TRBV18; CDR3aa: CASSPSNRLTNEAFF; CDR3nt: TGTGCCAGCTCACCGTCCAACAGACTAACTAATGAAGCTTTCTTT
abundance: .; j_gene: TRBJ2-7; d_gene: TRBD2; v_gene: TRBV9; CDR3aa: CASSVDGTSGEAQYF; CDR3nt: TGTGCCAGCAGCGTAGATGGGACTAGCGGGGAAGCGCAGTACTTC
abundance: .; j_gene: TRBJ1-6; d_gene: .; v_gene: TRBV5-1; CDR3aa: CASSWDLGGSPLHF; CDR3nt: TGCGCCAGCAGCTGGGACCTGGGGGGTTCACCCCTCCACTTT
abundance: .; j_gene: TRBJ2-7; d_gene: .; v_gene: TRBV10-3; CDR3aa: CAISEVPGDPSYEQYF; CDR3nt: TGTGCCATCAGTGAGGTCCCAGGGGATCCGTCCTACGAGCAGTACTTC
abundance: .; j_gene: TRBJ2-1; d_gene: TRBD1; v_gene: TRBV12-5; CDR3aa: CASGSSGTGANEQFF; CDR3nt: TGTGCTAGTGGTTCTTCCGGGACAGGGGCCAATGAGCAGTTCTTC
abundance: .; j_gene: TRBJ2-1; d_gene: .; v_gene: TRBV15; CDR3aa: CATSGLLANYNEQFF; CDR3nt: TGTGCCACCAGCGGATTGCTAGCGAACTACAATGAGCAGTTCTTC
abundance: once; j_gene: TRBJ1-6; d_gene: TRBD1; v_gene: TRBV30; CDR3aa: CAWSPRTGPFSYNSPLHF; CDR3nt: TGTGCCTGGAGTCCACGGACAGGGCCATTCTCCTATAATTCACCCCTCCACTTT
abundance: .; j_gene: TRBJ2-1; d_gene: .; v_gene: TRBV6-5; CDR3aa: CATTLAIEQFF; CDR3nt: TGTGCCACCACTTTAGCTATTGAGCAGTTCTTC
abundance: .; j_gene: TRBJ1-4; d_gene: TRBD1; v_gene: TRBV19; CDR3aa: CASSPSGTVRMFF; CDR3nt: TGTGCCAGTAGTCCCTCGGGGACAGTTAGGATGTTTTTT
abundance: .; j_gene: TRBJ2-3; d_gene: .; v_gene: TRBV14; CDR3aa: CASSLDILSTDTQYF; CDR3nt: TGTGCCAGCAGCCTCGACATCCTCTCCACAGATACGCAGTATTTT
abundance: .; j_gene: TRBJ1-6; d_gene: .; v_gene: TRBV7-9; CDR3aa: CASSLAAVSNSPLHF; CDR3nt: TGTGCCAGCAGCTTAGCTGCGGTTTCAAATTCACCCCTCCACTTT
abundance: .; j_gene: TRBJ2-6; d_gene: .; v_gene: TRBV19; CDR3aa: CASRYSGANVLTF; CDR3nt: TGTGCCAGTAGATATTCTGGGGCCAACGTCCTGACTTTC
abundance: .; j_gene: TRBJ2-1; d_gene: .; v_gene: TRBV5-1; CDR3aa: CASSSEQGLGTYNEQFF; CDR3nt: TGCGCCAGCAGCTCTGAACAGGGTCTAGGGACCTACAATGAGCAGTTCTTC
abundance: few; j_gene: TRBJ1-2; d_gene: .; v_gene: TRBV2; CDR3aa: CASGTSGSLSYGYTF; CDR3nt: TGTGCCAGCGGAACCTCAGGGTCCCTTAGCTATGGCTACACCTTC
abundance: .; j_gene: TRBJ2-7; d_gene: .; v_gene: TRBV7-3; CDR3aa: CASSPSSAFYEQYF; CDR3nt: TGTGCCAGCAGCCCTTCGTCCGCGTTCTACGAGCAGTACTTC
abundance: .; j_gene: TRBJ2-5; d_gene: .; v_gene: TRBV15; CDR3aa: CATSRDLGEEETQYF; CDR3nt: TGTGCCACCAGCAGAGATCTGGGGGAGGAAGAGACCCAGTACTTC
abundance: .; j_gene: TRBJ2-7; d_gene: TRBD1; v_gene: TRBV5-1; CDR3aa: CASSLTAQRTGGREQYF; CDR3nt: TGCGCCAGCAGCTTGACCGCTCAGCGGACAGGGGGACGGGAGCAGTACTTC